The 28 T cell receptor beta chains below were found in one sample sequenced in a study of T cells after yellow fever vaccination. MiXCR was run by TCRdb on the 5' RACE reads, yielding one entry per CDR3 protein. The sample carries 610,000 or so distinct CDR3 sequences, 9% to 15% recorded once. The sequenced sample was PBMCs, obtained on the day of the yellow fever booster vaccination. These receptors were obtained from a man in his thirties or forties who received the YFV17D yellow fever vaccine.

This clonotype came up a few times. CDR3 region: CASGPLMGSYEQYF. CDR3 bases: TGTGCCAGCGGACCCCTAATGGGGAGCTACGAGCAGTACTTC. V is TRBV7-2 and J is TRBJ2-7; a weak D match, TRBD2 (5 bases). Trimming removed 8 bases from V and 3 bases from J, with 17 bases in between. From germline, CDR1 is SGHTA and CDR2 FQGNSA. The CDR3 contains 14 residues.

This chain joins TRBV6-1 and TRBJ1-5; D ambiguous. V was clipped by 6 bases and J by 6 bases, with 15 bases between them. CDR1 and CDR2 (germline): MNHNS, SASEGT. The CDR3 has 14 amino acids. Here the CDR3 reads CASSPDSIGQPQHF. CDR3 DNA: TGTGCCAGCAGCCCGGATTCAATTGGTCAGCCCCAGCATTTT.

This clonotype has more than one count but fewer than ten. Here the CDR3 reads CASLQVRLTRIGYTF. CDR3 in DNA: TGTGCCAGCCTCCAAGTGAGATTAACAAGAATTGGCTACACCTTC. The V gene is TRBV28, the J gene TRBJ1-2; D is unresolved. Germline CDR1 is MDHEN and CDR2 is SYDVKM. Between the trimmed V and J ends, which lost 8 bases and 7 bases, there was a span of 23 bases. The CDR3 length is 15 residues.

In this sample, this clonotype turned up many times. The chain carries TRBV24-1 and TRBJ2-3, with D perhaps TRBD2 (5 bases). Germline lookup yields CDR1 KGHDR and CDR2 SFDVKD. The CDR3 is made up of 16 amino acids. Trimming removed 6 bases at V and 0 bases at J, with 15 bases between. This CDR3 is CATSLTGTTSTDTQYF. The CDR3 coding sequence is TGTGCCACCAGTCTTACGGGAACCACTAGCACAGATACGCAGTATTTT.

In this sample, this clonotype turned up many times. The rearrangement uses TRBV12-3 or TRBV12-4 and TRBJ2-3, with a tentative D call TRBD2 (6 bases). The CDR3 totals 14 residues. Trimming left V 3 bases short and J 5 bases short, with 12 bases between. The chain's CDR3 is CASSLLGGEDTQYF. In DNA form, the CDR3 reads TGTGCCAGCAGTTTGTTGGGAGGTGAAGATACGCAGTATTTT.

The chain joins TRBV21-1 to TRBJ2-5; no DNA check was done on the table's D call, TRBD2. TRBV21-1 is reported as a pseudogene. The CDR3 is 18 amino acids. The CDR3 loop is CASSKDRRSGRARETQYF. For the CDR3, the DNA is TGTGCCAGCAGCAAAGATCGGCGGAGCGGGAGGGCCAGGGAGACCCAGTACTTC.

There are a few counts of this clonotype. The CDR3 is CSASGGTSSYNEQFF. The CDR3 region has the DNA TGCAGTGCTAGCGGGGGGACTAGCTCCTACAATGAGCAGTTCTTC. V usage is TRBV20-1 and J usage is TRBJ2-1, with TRBD2 matching 8 bases. The germline CDR1 and CDR2 sequences are DFQATT and SNEGSKA (reference sequence). CDR3 length equals 15 residues. J gave up 0 bases and V 3 bases, and 4 bases lay outside the gene matches.

V and J are TRBV29-1 and TRBJ2-3; D not resolved. The ends were cut back, 4 bases at V and 1 base at J, with 12 bases in the middle. The germline CDR1 and CDR2 sequences are SQVTM and ANQGSEA. The CDR3 is 14 residues long. The chain's CDR3 is CSVGVTKGTDTQYF. Written as DNA, the CDR3 is TGCAGCGTTGGTGTAACCAAAGGCACAGATACGCAGTATTTT.

The chain links TRBV14 to TRBJ1-3; D uncertain. V was shortened by 6 bases and J by 0 bases, with 12 bases between the two germline ends. Per the germline V gene, CDR1 is SGHDN and CDR2 is FVKESK. The CDR3 length is 15 residues. The CDR3 loop is CASSFGRSSGNTIYF. For the CDR3, the DNA is TGTGCCAGCAGTTTCGGCAGGAGCTCTGGAAACACCATATATTTT.

This clonotype came up many times. The chain couples TRBV5-5 to TRBJ2-2; D call uncertain. CDR1 and CDR2 from the germline V gene are SGHKS and YYEKEE (reference sequence). V lost 6 bases, J lost 7 bases, and 13 bases lay in between. This CDR3 is 13 amino acids long. In DNA, the CDR3 is TGTGCCAGCACCCGACTTCAGCGCGGGGAGCTGTTTTTT. It codes for CASTRLQRGELFF.

This sequence joins TRBV19 and TRBJ1-4, with a possible D match to TRBD1 (5 bases). Trimming took 9 bases from V and 14 from J, leaving 22 bases between them. The CDR3 totals 13 residues. CDR1 is LNHDA and CDR2 is SQIVND in the germline V gene (reference sequence). The CDR3 is CASRESQGDGLFF. The CDR3 DNA is TGTGCCAGCCGGGAAAGTCAAGGGGACGGGCTGTTTTTT.

This sequence joins TRBV4-3 and TRBJ2-1, with D tentatively TRBD2 (6 bases). Trimming cost V 2 bases and J 4 bases, with 15 bases left between them. The germline CDR1 and CDR2 sequences are LGHNA and YSLEER. This CDR3 is built from 16 residues. The CDR3 is CASSQTRRAVYNEQFF. The CDR3 nucleotides are TGCGCCAGCAGCCAAACAAGGAGGGCCGTTTACAATGAGCAGTTCTTC.

This clonotype was observed a few times. The chain is built from TRBV2 and TRBJ2-2; D ambiguous. The V gene's germline CDR1 is SNHLY and CDR2 FYNNEI. V lost 2 bases, J lost 0 bases, and 10 bases lay in between. There are 16 residues in the CDR3. CDR3 loop: CASSELSIANTGELFF. CDR3 DNA: TGTGCCAGCAGTGAACTCAGCATTGCGAACACCGGGGAGCTGTTTTTT.

This clonotype appeared a few times. This chain connects TRBV23-1 to TRBJ2-7; D is unclear. TRBV23-1 counts as an open reading frame of uncertain function. The length of the CDR3 is 12 residues. V shed 0 bases and J shed 4 bases, with 4 bases lying between them. The CDR3 DNA reads TGCGCCAGCAGTCAATCCAGGTACGAGCAGTACTTC. Its translation is CASSQSRYEQYF.

The chain uses TRBV2 and TRBJ2-7; D is unresolved. V lost 3 bases, J lost 5 bases, and 5 bases lay in between. The CDR3 is made up of 11 amino acids. CDR1 SNHLY and CDR2 FYNNEI come from the germline V gene. This CDR3 is CASSDSDEQYF. CDR3 DNA sequence: TGTGCCAGCAGTGACAGCGACGAGCAGTACTTC.

This clonotype was counted only a few times. The V call is TRBV7-2, the J call TRBJ2-1, with 10 bases lining up with TRBD2. The CDR3 covers 15 residues. CDR1 and CDR2 from the germline V gene are SGHTA and FQGNSA. Unmatched junction bases numbered 9, after V lost 8 bases and J lost 5 bases. The CDR3 DNA reads TGTGCCAGCCAGGACCTAGCGGGAGAAAACAATGAGCAGTTCTTC. This encodes CASQDLAGENNEQFF.

This chain links TRBV9 with TRBJ2-1, with 8 bases matching TRBD2. Trimming removed 0 bases from V and 0 bases from J; junction bases left unmatched: 5. Germline V gene data show CDR1 as SGDLS and CDR2 as YYNGEE. CDR3 length equals 17 residues. In DNA, the CDR3 is TGTGCCAGCAGCGTAGGGGCTAGCGGGTCCTCCTACAATGAGCAGTTCTTC. This codes for CASSVGASGSSYNEQFF.

V is TRBV7-9 and J is TRBJ1-2; unclear D gene. The CDR3 is 12 residues long. The V end was cut by 7 bases, the J end by 5 bases, with 11 bases between. Germline V gene lookup returns CDR1 SEHNR and CDR2 FQNEAQ (reference sequence). CDR3 protein: CASNVDGYGYTF. The CDR3, as DNA: TGTGCCAGCAACGTAGACGGGTATGGCTACACCTTC.

This sequence joins TRBV23-1 and TRBJ2-2; D is ambiguous. Being an ORF, TRBV23-1 has a function that is uncertain. This CDR3 has 15 amino acids. Deletions cut 4 bases from V and 6 bases from J, with 15 bases between. This chain's CDR3 is CASSLRGPVPGELFF. CDR3 DNA sequence: TGCGCCAGCAGTCTTCGCGGCCCAGTACCCGGGGAGCTGTTTTTT.

This clonotype was recorded at least ten times. The chain carries TRBV25-1 and TRBJ2-1; the D gene could be TRBD1 or TRBD2 (6 bases each). The CDR3 covers 17 residues. Trimming took 5 bases from V and 7 from J, leaving 24 bases between them. In germline, CDR1 is MGHDK, CDR2 SYGVNS. The CDR3 reads CASSRPGGGTNLNEQFF. The CDR3 coding sequence is TGTGCCAGCAGTCGGCCCGGGGGCGGGACAAACCTTAATGAGCAGTTCTTC.

This chain uses TRBV18 with TRBJ2-3, with D possibly TRBD2 on 5 matching bases. Germline V gene sequence: CDR1 KGHSH, CDR2 LQKENI. V was cut by 3 bases and J by 3 bases, with 10 bases left in between. The CDR3 covers 14 residues. CDR3 protein: CASSPRDNTDTQYF. In nucleotides, the CDR3 is TGTGCCAGCTCACCCCGGGATAATACAGATACGCAGTATTTT.

At least ten counts were recorded for this clonotype. The chain combines TRBV4-3 with TRBJ2-3; TRBD2 aligns across 7 bases. With V trimmed by 3 bases and J by 1 base, 10 bases remained unmatched. From germline, CDR1 is LGHNA and CDR2 YSLEER. This CDR3 region has 17 residues. Written as DNA, the CDR3 is TGCGCCAGCAGCCACCAACTAGGAGCGGGACGCACAGATACGCAGTATTTT. Its translation is CASSHQLGAGRTDTQYF.

V usage is TRBV27 and J usage is TRBJ2-3; D not certain. The germline gives CDR1 MNHEY, CDR2 SMNVEV (reference sequence). The CDR3 is 14 amino acids. V gave up 2 bases and J gave up 3 bases, with 9 bases separating them. The CDR3 protein is CASSLHAGTDTQYF. CDR3 coding DNA: TGTGCCAGCAGTTTACACGCCGGGACAGATACGCAGTATTTT.

The chain recombines TRBV28 with TRBJ1-1; no firm D call. Germline V gene lookup returns CDR1 MDHEN and CDR2 SYDVKM. With 5 bases removed from V and 11 bases from J, the gap between germline ends came to 18 bases. The CDR3 has 13 amino acids. CDR3 bases: TGTGCCAGCAGTCCTCGGATGGCGTTTGGGGCTTTCTTT. Its translation is CASSPRMAFGAFF.

This clonotype was observed at least ten times. In nucleotides, the CDR3 is TGTGCCAGCAGCTTAGGACTAGCGGGAGTTGGTGGCATTCAGTACTTC. Its translation is CASSLGLAGVGGIQYF. V and J are TRBV7-2 and TRBJ2-4; the match to TRBD2 covers 12 bases. The germline V gene has CDR1 SGHTA and CDR2 FQGNSA. V was clipped by 1 base and J by 9 bases; unmatched bases: 7. The length of the CDR3 is 16 residues. Complete variable domain (other parts from reference TRBV7-2 and TRBJ2-4): GAGVSQSPSNKVTEKGKDVELRCDPISGHTALYWYRQSLGQGLEFLIYFQGNSAPDKSGLPSDRFSAERTGGSVSTLTIQRTQQEDSAVYLCASSLGLAGVGGIQYFGAGTRLSVL.

There are a few counts of this clonotype. The chain has TRBV4-3 and TRBJ2-3; D might be TRBD2 (6 bases). V lost 0 bases, J lost 12 bases, and 16 bases lay in between. The CDR3 sequence is 14 residues long. CDR1 and CDR2 (germline): LGHNA, YSLEER. The CDR3 nucleotides are TGCGCCAGCAGCCAAGATATTCCGGGAGTGACCCAGTATTTT. Translated, it gives CASSQDIPGVTQYF.

CDR3 sequence: CASSPGQKSTDTQYF. CDR3 sequence (DNA): TGTGCCAGCAGCCCGGGACAGAAGAGCACAGATACGCAGTATTTT. The J gene is TRBJ2-3, the V gene TRBV14; TRBD1 aligns across 7 bases. The V gene's germline CDR1 is SGHDN and CDR2 FVKESK. The CDR3 totals 15 residues. After removal of 4 bases from V and 0 bases from J, the junction contained 4 bases not matched to a gene.

This clonotype showed up many times. V gene TRBV6-5 combines with J gene TRBJ1-1; possibly TRBD1 for D (5 bases). CDR1 MNHEY and CDR2 SVGAGI come from the germline V gene. The CDR3 consists of 12 residues. V was cut by 5 bases and J by 10 bases, with 14 bases left in between. CDR3 region: CASSPQGTRAFF. DNA of the CDR3: TGTGCCAGCAGTCCTCAGGGTACTCGAGCTTTCTTT.